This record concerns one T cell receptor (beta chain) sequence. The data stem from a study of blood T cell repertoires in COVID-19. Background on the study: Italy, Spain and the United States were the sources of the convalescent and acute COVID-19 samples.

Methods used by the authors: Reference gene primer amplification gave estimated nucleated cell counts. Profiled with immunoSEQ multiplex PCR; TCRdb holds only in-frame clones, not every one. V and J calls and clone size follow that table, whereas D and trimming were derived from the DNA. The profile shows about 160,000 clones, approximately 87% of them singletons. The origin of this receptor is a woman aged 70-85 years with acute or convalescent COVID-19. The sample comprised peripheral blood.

The CDR3 bases are TGTGCCACCATAAACCTGCTAGCGGGAGTCTCCGAGCAGTACTTC. Residues: CATINLLAGVSEQYF. This chain uses TRBV28 with TRBJ2-7, with TRBD2 matching over 10 bases. The CDR3 loop spans 15 amino acids. V was pared by 10 bases and J by 6 bases, with 15 bases of the junction left unmatched. Germline-derived CDR1 and CDR2 are MDHEN and SYDVKM.